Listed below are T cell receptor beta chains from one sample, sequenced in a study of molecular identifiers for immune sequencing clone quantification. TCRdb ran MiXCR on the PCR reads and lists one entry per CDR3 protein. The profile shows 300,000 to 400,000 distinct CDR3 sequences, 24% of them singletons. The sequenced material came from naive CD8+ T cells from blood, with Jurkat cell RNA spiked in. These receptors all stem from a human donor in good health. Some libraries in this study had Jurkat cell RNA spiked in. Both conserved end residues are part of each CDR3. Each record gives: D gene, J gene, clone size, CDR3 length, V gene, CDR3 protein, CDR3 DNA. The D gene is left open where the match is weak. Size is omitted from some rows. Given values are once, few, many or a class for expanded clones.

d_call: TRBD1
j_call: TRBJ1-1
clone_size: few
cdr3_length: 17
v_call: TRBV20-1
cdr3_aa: CSARVGTGESLNTEAFF
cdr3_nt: TGCAGTGCTAGAGTTGGGACAGGGGAGAGTTTGAACACTGAAGCTTTCTTT

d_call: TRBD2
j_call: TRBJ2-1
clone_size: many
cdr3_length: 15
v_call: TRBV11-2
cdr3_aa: CASSVSSGNYNEQFF
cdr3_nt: TGTGCCAGCAGCGTATCTAGCGGGAACTACAATGAGCAGTTCTTC

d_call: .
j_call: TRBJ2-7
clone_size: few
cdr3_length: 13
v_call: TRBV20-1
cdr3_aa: CSARRADSYEQYF
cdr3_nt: TGCAGTGCCCGGCGTGCGGACTCCTACGAGCAGTACTTC

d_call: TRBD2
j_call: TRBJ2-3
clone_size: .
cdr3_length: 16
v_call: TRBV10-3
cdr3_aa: CASSGETGLGGMTQYF
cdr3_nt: TGTGCCAGCTCCGGCGAAACGGGACTAGGGGGTATGACGCAGTATTTT

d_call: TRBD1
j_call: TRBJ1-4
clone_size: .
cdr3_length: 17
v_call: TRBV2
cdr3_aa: CASRPVPGQGFNERLFF
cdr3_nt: TGTGCCAGCAGACCGGTCCCGGGACAGGGATTTAATGAAAGACTGTTTTTT

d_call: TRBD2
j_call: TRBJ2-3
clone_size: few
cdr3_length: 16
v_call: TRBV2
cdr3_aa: CASSRGGSEARDTQYF
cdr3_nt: TGTGCCAGCAGTCGCGGCGGGAGCGAAGCTCGAGATACGCAGTATTTT

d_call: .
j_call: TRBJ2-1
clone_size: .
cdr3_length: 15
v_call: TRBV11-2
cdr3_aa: CASSPARLRSNEQFF
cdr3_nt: TGTGCCAGCAGCCCGGCTAGACTACGGAGCAATGAGCAGTTCTTC

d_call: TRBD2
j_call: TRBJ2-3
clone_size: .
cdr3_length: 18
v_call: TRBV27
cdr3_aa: CASTPGTSGRAVSDTQYF
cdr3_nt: TGTGCCAGCACCCCCGGGACTAGCGGGAGGGCCGTCTCAGATACGCAGTATTTT

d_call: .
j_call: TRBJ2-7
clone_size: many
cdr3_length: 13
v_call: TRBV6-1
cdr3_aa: CASTRDGSYEQYF
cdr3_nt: TGTGCCAGCACCCGGGACGGCTCCTACGAGCAGTACTTC

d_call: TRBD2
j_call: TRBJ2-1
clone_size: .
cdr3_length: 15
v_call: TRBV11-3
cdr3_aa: CASSTGLAADNEQFF
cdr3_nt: TGTGCCAGCAGCACGGGACTAGCGGCCGACAATGAGCAGTTCTTC

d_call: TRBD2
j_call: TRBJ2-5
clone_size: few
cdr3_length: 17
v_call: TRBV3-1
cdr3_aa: CASSQEPSGGPEETQYF
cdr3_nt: TGTGCCAGCAGCCAGGAGCCTAGCGGGGGGCCCGAAGAGACCCAGTACTTC

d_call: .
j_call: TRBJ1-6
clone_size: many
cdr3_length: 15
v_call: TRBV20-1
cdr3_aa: CSARDLESLNSPLHF
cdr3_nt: TGCAGTGCTAGGGATTTGGAGTCCCTTAATTCACCCCTCCACTTT

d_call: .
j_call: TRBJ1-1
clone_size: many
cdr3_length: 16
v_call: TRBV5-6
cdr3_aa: CASSLSWGGPNTEAFF
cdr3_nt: TGTGCCAGCAGCTTGTCCTGGGGGGGGCCGAACACTGAAGCTTTCTTT

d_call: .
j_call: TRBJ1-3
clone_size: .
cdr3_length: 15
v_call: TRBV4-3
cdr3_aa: CASSPDISTGNTIYF
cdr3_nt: TGCGCCAGCAGCCCTGATATCAGCACTGGAAACACCATATATTTT

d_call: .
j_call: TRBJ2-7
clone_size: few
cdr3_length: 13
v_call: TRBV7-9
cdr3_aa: CASHTAYSYEQYF
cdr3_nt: TGTGCCAGCCATACCGCGTATTCCTACGAGCAGTACTTC

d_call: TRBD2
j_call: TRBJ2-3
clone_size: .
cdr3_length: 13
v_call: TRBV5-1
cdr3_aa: CDSREDSTDTQYF
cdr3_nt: TGCGACAGCCGGGAGGACAGCACAGATACGCAGTATTTT

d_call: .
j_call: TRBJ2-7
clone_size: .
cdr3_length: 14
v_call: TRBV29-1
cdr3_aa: CSVATVLQGHEQYF
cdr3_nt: TGCAGCGTTGCGACTGTTTTACAAGGCCACGAGCAGTACTTC

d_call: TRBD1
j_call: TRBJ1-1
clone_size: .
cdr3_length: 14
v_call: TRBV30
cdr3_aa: CAWRLQGAFSEAFF
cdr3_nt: TGTGCCTGGAGATTACAGGGGGCTTTCTCTGAAGCTTTCTTT

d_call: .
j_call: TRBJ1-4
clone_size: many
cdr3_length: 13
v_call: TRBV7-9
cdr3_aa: CASSLGRNEKLFF
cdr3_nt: TGTGCCAGCAGCTTAGGCAGGAACGAAAAACTGTTTTTT

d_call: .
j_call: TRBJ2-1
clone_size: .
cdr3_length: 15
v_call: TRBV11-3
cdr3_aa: CASSSKGEAGWEQFF
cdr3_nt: TGTGCCAGCAGCTCTAAAGGGGAGGCCGGCTGGGAGCAGTTCTTC

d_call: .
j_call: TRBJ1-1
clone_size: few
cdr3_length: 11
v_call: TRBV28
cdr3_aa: CASNGRSEAFF
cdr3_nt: TGTGCCAGCAACGGAAGATCGGAAGCTTTCTTT

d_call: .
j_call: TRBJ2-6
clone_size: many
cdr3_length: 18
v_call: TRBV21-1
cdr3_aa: CASSEKTREDSGANVLTF
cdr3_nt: TGTGCCAGCAGCGAGAAAACTAGGGAAGACTCTGGGGCCAACGTCCTGACTTTC

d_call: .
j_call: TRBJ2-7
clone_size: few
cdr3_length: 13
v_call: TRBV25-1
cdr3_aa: CASKDSSYGEQYF
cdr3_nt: TGTGCCAGCAAGGACAGCTCGTACGGGGAGCAGTACTTC

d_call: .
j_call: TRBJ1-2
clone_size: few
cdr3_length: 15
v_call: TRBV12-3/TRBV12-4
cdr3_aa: CASSLASHLPHGYTF
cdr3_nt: TGTGCCAGCAGTTTAGCCAGCCACCTGCCCCATGGCTACACCTTC

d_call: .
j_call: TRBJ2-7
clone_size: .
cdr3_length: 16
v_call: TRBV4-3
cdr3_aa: CASSQERTGQTYEQYF
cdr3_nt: TGCGCCAGCAGCCAAGAGAGAACAGGGCAAACCTACGAGCAGTACTTC

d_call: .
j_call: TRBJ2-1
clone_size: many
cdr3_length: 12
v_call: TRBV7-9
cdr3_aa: CASSLTINEQFF
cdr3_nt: TGTGCCAGCAGCTTAACCATCAATGAGCAGTTCTTC

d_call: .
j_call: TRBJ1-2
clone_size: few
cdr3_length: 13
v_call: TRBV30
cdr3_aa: CAWSVGAIYGYTF
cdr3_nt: TGTGCCTGGAGTGTAGGGGCTATCTATGGCTACACCTTC

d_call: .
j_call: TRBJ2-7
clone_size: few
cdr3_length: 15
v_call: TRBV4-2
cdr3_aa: CASSQDQGAGYEQYF
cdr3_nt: TGTGCCAGCAGCCAAGATCAGGGTGCGGGGTACGAGCAGTACTTC

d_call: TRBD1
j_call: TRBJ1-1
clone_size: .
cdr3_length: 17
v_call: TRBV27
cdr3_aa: CASSTRDRGYRDTEAFF
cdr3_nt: TGTGCCAGCAGTACCCGGGACAGGGGTTATCGTGACACTGAAGCTTTCTTT

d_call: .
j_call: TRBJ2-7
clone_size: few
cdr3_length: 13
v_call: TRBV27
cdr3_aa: CASSWRLGYEQYF
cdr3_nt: TGTGCCAGCAGTTGGCGATTGGGCTACGAGCAGTACTTC

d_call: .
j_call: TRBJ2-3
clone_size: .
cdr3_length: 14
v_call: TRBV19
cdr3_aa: CASRGYDLTDTQYF
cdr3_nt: TGTGCCAGTAGAGGGTACGATCTTACAGATACGCAGTATTTT

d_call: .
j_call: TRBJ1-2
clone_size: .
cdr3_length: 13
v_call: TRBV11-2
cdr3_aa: CASSPPEDYGYTF
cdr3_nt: TGTGCCAGCAGTCCCCCGGAGGACTATGGCTACACCTTC

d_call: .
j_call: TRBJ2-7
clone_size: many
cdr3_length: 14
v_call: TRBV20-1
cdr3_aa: CSASSQLNSYEQYF
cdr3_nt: TGCAGTGCTAGTTCGCAGTTAAACTCCTACGAGCAGTACTTC

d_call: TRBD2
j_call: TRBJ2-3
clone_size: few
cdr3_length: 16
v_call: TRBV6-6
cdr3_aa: CASSYVAGGPTDTQYF
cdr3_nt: TGTGCCAGCAGTTATGTCGCGGGAGGCCCCACAGATACGCAGTATTTT

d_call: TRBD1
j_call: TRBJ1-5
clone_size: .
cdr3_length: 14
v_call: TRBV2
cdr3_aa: CASITDRDDEPQHF
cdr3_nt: TGTGCCAGCATCACGGACAGGGACGATGAGCCCCAGCATTTT

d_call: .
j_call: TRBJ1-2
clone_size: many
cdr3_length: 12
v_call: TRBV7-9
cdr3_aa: CATKTANYGYTF
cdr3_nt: TGTGCCACAAAGACAGCTAACTATGGCTACACCTTC

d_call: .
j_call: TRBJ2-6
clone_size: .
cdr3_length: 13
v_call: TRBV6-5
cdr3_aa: CASSYSGANALTF
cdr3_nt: TGTGCCAGCAGTTATTCTGGGGCCAACGCCCTGACTTTC

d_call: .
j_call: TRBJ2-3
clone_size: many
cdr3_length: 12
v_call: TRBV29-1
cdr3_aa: CSVDRTGDTQYF
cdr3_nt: TGCAGCGTTGATCGTACCGGTGATACGCAGTATTTT

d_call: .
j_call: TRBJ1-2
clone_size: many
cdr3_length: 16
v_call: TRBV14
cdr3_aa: CASSQDLTEANYGYTF
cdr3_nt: TGTGCCAGCAGCCAAGATCTAACAGAAGCTAACTATGGCTACACCTTC

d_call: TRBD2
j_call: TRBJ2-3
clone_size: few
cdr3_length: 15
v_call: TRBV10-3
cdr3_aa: CAIKTSEISTDTQYF
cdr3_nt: TGTGCCATCAAAACTAGCGAAATTAGCACAGATACGCAGTATTTT

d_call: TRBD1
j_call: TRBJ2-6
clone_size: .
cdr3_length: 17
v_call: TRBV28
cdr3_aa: CASSPRHRGPGANVLTF
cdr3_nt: TGTGCCAGCAGTCCAAGACACAGGGGGCCTGGGGCCAACGTCCTGACTTTC

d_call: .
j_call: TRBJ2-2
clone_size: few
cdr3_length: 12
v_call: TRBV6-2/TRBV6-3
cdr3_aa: CASSYNPGELFF
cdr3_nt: TGTGCCAGCAGTTACAACCCCGGGGAGCTGTTTTTT